This T cell receptor (beta chain) was retrieved from a study of CD8 T cells in Susac syndrome. Trimming cost V 0 bases and J 9 bases, with 12 bases left between them. CDR1 is LGHDT and CDR2 is YNNKEL in the germline V gene (reference sequence). The CDR3 length is 13 residues. The RNA input was about 0.5 to 1 ug, and it was reverse transcribed with random hexamers. TCRdb re-derived calls from the immunoSEQ multiplex PCR reads in MiXCR, one entry per CDR3 protein. The sample lists more than 150,000 distinct CDR3 sequences; roughly nine tenths were seen once. The sequenced sample was CD4+ T cells from PBMCs. The rearrangement uses TRBV3-1 and TRBJ2-7; D is unresolved. The origin of this receptor is a human donor in good health. The CDR3, as DNA: TGTGCCAGCAGCCAAGAAGGTGGGGTAGTGCAGTACTTC. Protein: CASSQEGGVVQYF.